These 4 T cell receptor beta chains were all obtained from the same sample, sequenced in a study of shared clonotypes between healthy human individuals. The data were produced by immunoSEQ multiplex PCR, yet TCRdb's version contains in-frame clones alone and is incomplete. The table shows 2 million to 2.5 million clones, with roughly 92% occurring only once. Sequencing was carried out using naive CD4+ T cells from PBMCs. Subset noted: CD45RA+ positively selected. All receptors come from a man aged 18 to 29 in good health. Some clones in this sample may be carry-over from other donors' samples.

V usage is TRBV5-1 and J usage is TRBJ2-3, with a tentative D call TRBD1 (5 bases). This CDR3 comprises 15 residues. Looked up from germline, CDR1 is SGHRS and CDR2 is YFSETQ. V was shortened by 4 bases and J by 2 bases, with 14 bases between the two germline ends. CDR3 protein: CASSPRQTNTDTQYF. The CDR3 DNA reads as TGCGCCAGCAGCCCCAGACAGACCAACACAGATACGCAGTATTTT.

The gene calls are TRBV19 and TRBJ1-5; a weak D match, TRBD1 (6 bases). Per the germline V gene, CDR1 is LNHDA and CDR2 is SQIVND (reference sequence). The CDR3 consists of 15 residues. Trimming took 8 bases from V and 11 from J, leaving 25 bases between them. CDR3 bases: TGTGCCAGTGTACAGAACGGGGGGGCCAAGAATACCCAGCATTTT. Protein product: CASVQNGGAKNTQHF.

A word on this clone: At the DNA level, this CDR3 is encoded by other sequences in the same sample as well. This chain links TRBV2 with TRBJ2-7; possibly TRBD2 for D (5 bases). The germline gives CDR1 SNHLY, CDR2 FYNNEI. Trimming left V 4 bases short and J 3 bases short, with 7 bases between. The CDR3 has 12 residues. The CDR3 sequence: CASSVGGYEQYF. The CDR3 nucleotides are TGTGCCAGCAGTGTAGGAGGCTACGAGCAGTACTTC. The variable domain in full, with the rest retrieved from reference TRBV2 and TRBJ2-7, is EPEVTQTPSHQVTQMGQEVILRCVPISNHLYFYWYRQILGQKVEFLVSFYNNEISEKSEIFDDQFSVERPDGSNFTLKIRSTKLEDSAMYFCASSVGGYEQYFGPGTRLTVT.

Note on this clone: At the DNA level, this CDR3 is encoded by other sequences in the same sample as well. J is TRBJ1-5 and V is TRBV30; D may be TRBD1 (5 bases). This CDR3 comprises 13 residues. Germline V gene lookup returns CDR1 GTSNPN and CDR2 SVGIG (reference sequence). Trimming took 0 bases from V and 4 from J, leaving 7 bases between them. The CDR3 loop is CAWSVDSNQPQHF. CDR3 in DNA: TGTGCCTGGAGTGTAGACAGTAATCAGCCCCAGCATTTT.